This is a list of T cell receptor beta chains from one sample in a study of CD8 T cells in Susac syndrome. TCRdb independently ran MiXCR on the immunoSEQ multiplex PCR reads; one entry per CDR3 protein. This repertoire shows roughly 160,000 distinct CDR3 sequences, 90% to 95% found once; its top ten account for around 0.14%. Sequenced sample: CD4+ T cells from PBMCs. Every receptor here comes from a human donor in good health. Each CDR3 is given without its conserved first and last residue. Rows may omit the clone size; those that give it use once, few, many or a size class.

v_call,clone_size,cdr3_aa
TRBV20-1,few,SARGVGSYEQY
TRBV7-9,-,ASSPRSSETQY
TRBV29-1,-,SPRQTQY
TRBV5-4,-,ASSLGRGSDTQY
TRBV29-1,-,SVAGGGGTDTQY
TRBV4-2,-,ASSQDRVAAEAF
TRBV29-1,-,SVDGRAGGRDEQY
TRBV3-1,-,ASSQGVSTDTEAF
TRBV4-3,-,ASSQERYYEQY
TRBV6-1,-,ASSSLQGRGNQPQH
TRBV28,-,ASSKPGIYGYT
TRBV27,-,ASSLSGTGLRDEQY
TRBV20-1,-,SAPLARVSGANVLT
TRBV7-2,-,ASSPKSGKNIQY
TRBV29-1,-,SVVWQGIGLPEAF
TRBV4-3,once,ASSQVGQPKRGHT